A selection of T cell receptor beta chains follows, all from one sample in a study of shared clonotypes between healthy human individuals. Some clones are missing from TCRdb's copy, which holds only in-frame ones; the method was immunoSEQ multiplex PCR. Among almost 700,000 clones listed, 92% were seen once. The sequencing input was naive CD8+ T cells sorted from blood. These TCRs come from a man aged 25 to 40 in good health. Both conserved end residues are part of each CDR3. Fields, in order: D gene, V gene, J gene, clone size, CDR3 DNA, CDR3 protein. A D gene is named only where the DNA matches it firmly. Size values are once, few and many counts, or a class for expanded clones, and some rows have none.

d_call: NA
v_call: TRBV9
j_call: TRBJ2-7
clone_size: NA
cdr3_nt: TGTGCCAGCAGTGCATGGCCCGGCAGGGGGGGTTCCTACGAGCAGTACTTC
cdr3_aa: CASSAWPGRGGSYEQYF

d_call: NA
v_call: TRBV28
j_call: TRBJ1-1
clone_size: NA
cdr3_nt: TGTGCCAGCAGTTCGCTGCACGTCCTGGACGGTTTCCTTACTGAAGCTTTCTTT
cdr3_aa: CASSSLHVLDGFLTEAFF

d_call: NA
v_call: TRBV2
j_call: TRBJ2-7
clone_size: once
cdr3_nt: TGTGCCAGCAGTGATGGGGGTTTTTACGAGCAGTACTTC
cdr3_aa: CASSDGGFYEQYF

d_call: NA
v_call: TRBV27
j_call: TRBJ2-1
clone_size: NA
cdr3_nt: TGTGCCAGCAGTTTCGGTGGGAGCTCCTACAATGAGCAGTTCTTC
cdr3_aa: CASSFGGSSYNEQFF

d_call: NA
v_call: TRBV2
j_call: TRBJ2-3
clone_size: NA
cdr3_nt: TGTGCCAGGGGACGGGAGTCGGGAGATACGCAGTATTTT
cdr3_aa: CARGRESGDTQYF

d_call: NA
v_call: TRBV7-9
j_call: TRBJ2-7
clone_size: NA
cdr3_nt: TGTGCCAGCAGCTTAGAGACAGGCTACGAGCAGTACTTC
cdr3_aa: CASSLETGYEQYF

d_call: NA
v_call: TRBV7-8
j_call: TRBJ2-4
clone_size: NA
cdr3_nt: TGTGCCAGCAGCTCCAGCGTTCAGGGGCACATTCAGTACTTC
cdr3_aa: CASSSSVQGHIQYF

d_call: NA
v_call: TRBV6-1
j_call: TRBJ1-5
clone_size: NA
cdr3_nt: TGTGCCAGCAGTCGATCCTGGGACACGAATCAGCCCCAGCATTTT
cdr3_aa: CASSRSWDTNQPQHF

d_call: NA
v_call: TRBV29-1
j_call: TRBJ2-7
clone_size: NA
cdr3_nt: TGCAGCGTCCTTTTTGGAGACGAGCAGTACTTC
cdr3_aa: CSVLFGDEQYF

d_call: NA
v_call: TRBV28
j_call: TRBJ1-5
clone_size: NA
cdr3_nt: TGTGCCAGCAGTCCAGAAATCTATCAGCCCCAGCATTTT
cdr3_aa: CASSPEIYQPQHF

d_call: NA
v_call: TRBV28
j_call: TRBJ2-7
clone_size: NA
cdr3_nt: TGTGCCAGCAGTTTTTTACTAGCCGACAGTCTCGAGCAGTACTTC
cdr3_aa: CASSFLLADSLEQYF

d_call: NA
v_call: TRBV7-6
j_call: TRBJ2-2
clone_size: NA
cdr3_nt: TGTGCCAGCAGCTTAGGTGTTCCCCAGGGGTTCACCGGGGAGCTGTTTTTT
cdr3_aa: CASSLGVPQGFTGELFF

d_call: TRBD1
v_call: TRBV7-9
j_call: TRBJ1-1
clone_size: NA
cdr3_nt: TGTGCCAGCAGCTTAGCGGTGTCAGGGGGGTACACTGAAGCTTTCTTT
cdr3_aa: CASSLAVSGGYTEAFF

d_call: NA
v_call: TRBV2
j_call: TRBJ1-4
clone_size: few
cdr3_nt: TGTGCCAGCAGTGACCCCGCCAGGGGTAGTGAAAAACTGTTTTTT
cdr3_aa: CASSDPARGSEKLFF

d_call: TRBD1
v_call: TRBV5-1
j_call: TRBJ2-5
clone_size: NA
cdr3_nt: TGCGCCAGCAGCTTGGGTGGGACAGGGATATTGGAAGAGACCCAGTACTTC
cdr3_aa: CASSLGGTGILEETQYF

d_call: NA
v_call: TRBV7-9
j_call: TRBJ1-5
clone_size: NA
cdr3_nt: TGTGCCAGCAGCTTAGTGGGGGGCCATCAGCCCCAGCATTTT
cdr3_aa: CASSLVGGHQPQHF

d_call: NA
v_call: TRBV7-9
j_call: TRBJ1-2
clone_size: NA
cdr3_nt: TGTGCCAGCAGCCCGTCTACGAGCAAAACAGCTAACTATGGCTACACCTTC
cdr3_aa: CASSPSTSKTANYGYTF